The sequence of this TCR beta chain was determined in a study of blood T cell repertoires in COVID-19. About the research overall: The origin of the acute and convalescent COVID-19 samples was the United States, Italy and Spain. Nucleic acid was either cDNA or gDNA, and it came from T cells, B-cell-depleted T cells, or PBMCs.

As processed by the authors: By means of reference gene primer amplification, nucleated cell counts were estimated. Sequencing used immunoSEQ multiplex PCR; TCRdb keeps in-frame clones, though not all of them. D and trimming were read from the DNA, whereas the V and J calls and clone size are those reported in that table. Altogether tens of thousands of clones are present, around three quarters being singletons, with the ten largest covering around 16%. This CDR3 is 15 amino acids long. Germline-derived CDR1 and CDR2 are MGHDK and SYGVNS. Losses at the gene ends were 2 bases for V and 5 bases for J; bases not matched to a gene: 9.

What was sequenced was peripheral blood. This receptor was taken from a human donor in a cohort sampled during active COVID-19. This chain joins TRBV25-1 and TRBJ2-7; 7 bases line up with TRBD1. CDR3: CASSEAGTDAHEQYF. In DNA form, the CDR3 reads TGTGCCAGCAGTGAAGCTGGGACAGACGCCCACGAGCAGTACTTC.